The 7 T cell receptor beta chains presented below share a single source sample, sequenced in a study of T cells expressing NK-cell markers. Reprocessing the 5' RACE reads, TCRdb reports a single entry for every CDR3 protein and omits DNA. Its clone listing holds about 160,000 distinct CDR3 sequences. Sequencing was carried out using blood T cells: a sorted CD56 or NKG2C T cell subset, CD4+ or CD8+ T cells, or bulk PBMC T cells (not recorded which). The receptors stem from a man aged 18-70 years in good health.

The chain carries TRBV7-8 and TRBJ2-3; with no DNA, the TCRdb D assignment of TRBD2 cannot be verified. Germline lookup yields CDR1 SGHVS and CDR2 FQNEAQ. The CDR3 totals 15 residues. The CDR3: CASSWLAGGPDTQYF.

The V and J genes are TRBV14 and TRBJ2-1; as DNA is missing, the TRBD1 call by TCRdb cannot be tested. This CDR3 comprises 15 residues. Germline V gene lookup returns CDR1 SGHDN and CDR2 FVKESK. The CDR3 protein is CASSQIGQGGSEQFF.

The J gene is TRBJ1-4, the V gene TRBV5-1; TCRdb's assignment of TRBD1 cannot be checked, as there is no DNA. Per germline, CDR1 SGHRS and CDR2 YFSETQ. This CDR3 is 17 amino acids long. The CDR3 is CASSSGGPSIPNEKLFF. Filled out from reference TRBV5-1 and TRBJ1-4, the complete variable domain reads KAGVTQTPRYLIKTRGQQVTLSCSPISGHRSVSWYQQTPGQGLQFLFEYFSETQRNKGNFPGRFSGRQFSNSRSEMNVSTLELGDSALYLCASSSGGPSIPNEKLFFGSGTQLSVL.

CDR3 region: CASSLIAVGTGENYGYTF. This sequence joins TRBV27 and TRBJ1-2; TCRdb proposes TRBD1, but this gene call is untestable without DNA. Germline CDR1 and CDR2: MNHEY and SMNVEV (reference sequence). The CDR3 loop spans 18 amino acids.

V usage is TRBV27 and J usage is TRBJ1-2; TCRdb lists TRBD1, though no DNA is available to test this call. The CDR3 consists of 14 residues. Germline values: CDR1 MNHEY, CDR2 SMNVEV (reference sequence). The CDR3 here is CASSLHRSRGGYTF.

The rearrangement links TRBV3-1 to TRBJ2-7; checking the TCRdb D call of TRBD2 is not possible without DNA. This CDR3 is built from 14 residues. The V gene's germline CDR1 is LGHDT and CDR2 YNNKEL (reference sequence). This chain's CDR3 is CASSHPARSYEQYF.

The chain combines TRBV2 with TRBJ2-7; lacking DNA, the TRBD1 call made by TCRdb goes unchecked. The germline gives CDR1 SNHLY, CDR2 FYNNEI. The CDR3 loop spans 15 amino acids. CDR3 sequence reads: CASSEGQPYSYEQYF. Full variable domain (rest looked up from reference TRBV2 and TRBJ2-7): EPEVTQTPSHQVTQMGQEVILRCVPISNHLYFYWYRQILGQKVEFLVSFYNNEISEKSEIFDDQFSVERPDGSNFTLKIRSTKLEDSAMYFCASSEGQPYSYEQYFGPGTRLTVT.